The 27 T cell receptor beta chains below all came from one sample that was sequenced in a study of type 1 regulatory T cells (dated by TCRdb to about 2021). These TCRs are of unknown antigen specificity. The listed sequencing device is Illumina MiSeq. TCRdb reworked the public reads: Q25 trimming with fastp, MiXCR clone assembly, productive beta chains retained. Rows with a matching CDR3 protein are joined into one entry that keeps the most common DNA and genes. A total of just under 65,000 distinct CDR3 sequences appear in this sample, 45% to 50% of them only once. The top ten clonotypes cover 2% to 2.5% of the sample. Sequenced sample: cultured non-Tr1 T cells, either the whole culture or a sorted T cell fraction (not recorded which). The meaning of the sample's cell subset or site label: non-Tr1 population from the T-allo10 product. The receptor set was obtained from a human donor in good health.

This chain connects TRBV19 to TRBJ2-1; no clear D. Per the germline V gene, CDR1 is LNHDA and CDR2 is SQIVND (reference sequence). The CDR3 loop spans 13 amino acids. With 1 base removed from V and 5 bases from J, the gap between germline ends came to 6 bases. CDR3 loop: CASSIGGNNEQFF. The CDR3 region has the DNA TGTGCCAGTAGTATAGGGGGTAACAATGAGCAGTTCTTC.

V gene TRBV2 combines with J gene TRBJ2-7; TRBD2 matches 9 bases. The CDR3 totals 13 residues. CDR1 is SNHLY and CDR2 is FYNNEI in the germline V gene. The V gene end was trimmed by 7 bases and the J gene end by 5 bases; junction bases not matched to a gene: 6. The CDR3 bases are TGTGCCAGCACGGCGGGGGGGCCAGACGAGCAGTACTTC. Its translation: CASTAGGPDEQYF.

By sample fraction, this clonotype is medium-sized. Written as DNA, the CDR3 is TGCAGTGCTAGCGGGGGGGCCCATGAGCAGTTCTTC. It encodes CSASGGAHEQFF. V and J are TRBV20-1 and TRBJ2-1; TRBD2 matches 8 bases. The CDR3 loop spans 12 amino acids. Per the germline V gene, CDR1 is DFQATT and CDR2 is SNEGSKA (reference sequence). Trimming cost V 3 bases and J 8 bases; bases outside gene matches: 3.

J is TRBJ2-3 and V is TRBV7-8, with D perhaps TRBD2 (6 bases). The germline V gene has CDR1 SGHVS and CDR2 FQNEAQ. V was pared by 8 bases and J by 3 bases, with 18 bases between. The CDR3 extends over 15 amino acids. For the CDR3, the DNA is TGTGCCAGCGTTCCAGGGACTGGGAAAACAGATACGCAGTATTTT. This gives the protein CASVPGTGKTDTQYF.

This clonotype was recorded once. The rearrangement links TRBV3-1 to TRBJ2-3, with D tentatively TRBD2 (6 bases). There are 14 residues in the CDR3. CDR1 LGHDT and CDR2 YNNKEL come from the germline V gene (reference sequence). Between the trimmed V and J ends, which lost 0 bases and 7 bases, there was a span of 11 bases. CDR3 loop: CASSQELTSHTQYF. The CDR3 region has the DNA TGTGCCAGCAGCCAAGAATTAACTAGCCATACGCAGTATTTT.

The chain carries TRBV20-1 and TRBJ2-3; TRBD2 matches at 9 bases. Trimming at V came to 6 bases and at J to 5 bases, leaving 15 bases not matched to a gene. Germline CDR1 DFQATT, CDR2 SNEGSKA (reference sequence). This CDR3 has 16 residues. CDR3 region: CSAAPIAGALGDTQYF. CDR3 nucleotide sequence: TGCAGTGCCGCCCCAATAGCGGGGGCACTTGGAGATACGCAGTATTTT.

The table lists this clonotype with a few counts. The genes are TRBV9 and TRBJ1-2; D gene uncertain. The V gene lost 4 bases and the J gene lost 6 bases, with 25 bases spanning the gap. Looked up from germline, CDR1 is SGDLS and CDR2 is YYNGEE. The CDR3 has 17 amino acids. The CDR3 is CASSPRALGRSGDGYTF. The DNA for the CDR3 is TGTGCCAGCAGCCCTAGGGCGTTGGGCAGATCTGGAGATGGCTACACCTTC.

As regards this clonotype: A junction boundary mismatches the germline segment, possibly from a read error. DNA for the CDR3: TGTGCCAGTATGGTAGCAGGTGATACGCAATATTTT. The encoded protein is CASMVAGDTQYF. The V call is TRBV2, the J call TRBJ2-3; no definite D call. Germline V gene lookup returns CDR1 SNHLY and CDR2 FYNNEI. CDR3 length: 12 amino acids.

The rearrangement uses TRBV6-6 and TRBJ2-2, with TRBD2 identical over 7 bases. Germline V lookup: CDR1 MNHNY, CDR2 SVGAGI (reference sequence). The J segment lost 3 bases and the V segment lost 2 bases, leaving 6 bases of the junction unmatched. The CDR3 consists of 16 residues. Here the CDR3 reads CASSYLPRGDTGELFF. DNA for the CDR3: TGTGCCAGCAGTTACCTCCCTCGGGGGGACACCGGGGAGCTGTTTTTT.

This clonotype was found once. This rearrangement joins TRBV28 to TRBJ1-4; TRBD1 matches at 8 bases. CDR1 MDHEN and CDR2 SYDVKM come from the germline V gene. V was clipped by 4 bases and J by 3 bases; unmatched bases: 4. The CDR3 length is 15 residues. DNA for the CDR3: TGTGCCAGCAGTTCCCAGGGGGCAGCTAATGAAAAACTGTTTTTT. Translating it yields CASSSQGAANEKLFF.

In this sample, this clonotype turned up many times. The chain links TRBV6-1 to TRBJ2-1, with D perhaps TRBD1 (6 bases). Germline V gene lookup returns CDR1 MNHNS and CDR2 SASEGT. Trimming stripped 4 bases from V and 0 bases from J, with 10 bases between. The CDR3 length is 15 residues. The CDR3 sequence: CASSALGGSYNEQFF. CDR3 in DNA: TGTGCCAGCAGTGCCTTAGGGGGCTCCTACAATGAGCAGTTCTTC.

CDR3 loop: CASSFGTGRNTEAFF. The CDR3 nucleotides read TGTGCCAGCAGCTTCGGTACAGGGAGAAACACTGAAGCTTTCTTT. V gene TRBV11-3 combines with J gene TRBJ1-1; D may be TRBD1 (6 bases). Trimming stripped 3 bases from V and 2 bases from J, with 13 bases between. The germline V gene has CDR1 SGHNT and CDR2 YENEEA. This CDR3 has 15 residues.

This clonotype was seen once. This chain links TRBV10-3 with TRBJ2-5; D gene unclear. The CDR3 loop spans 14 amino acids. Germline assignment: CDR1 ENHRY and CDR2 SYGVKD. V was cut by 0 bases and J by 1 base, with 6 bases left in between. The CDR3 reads CAISESSTQETQYF. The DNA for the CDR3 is TGTGCCATCAGTGAGTCGAGTACCCAAGAGACCCAGTACTTC.

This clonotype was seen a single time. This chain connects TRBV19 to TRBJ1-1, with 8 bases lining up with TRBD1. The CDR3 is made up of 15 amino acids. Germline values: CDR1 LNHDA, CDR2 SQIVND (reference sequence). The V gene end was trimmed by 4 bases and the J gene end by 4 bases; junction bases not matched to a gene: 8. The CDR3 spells CASSTPLTGVTEAFF. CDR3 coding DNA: TGTGCCAGTAGTACCCCCCTGACAGGGGTCACTGAAGCTTTCTTT. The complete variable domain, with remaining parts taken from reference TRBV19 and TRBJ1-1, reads DGGITQSPKYLFRKEGQNVTLSCEQNLNHDAMYWYRQDPGQGLRLIYYSQIVNDFQKGDIAEGYSVSREKKESFPLTVTSAQKNPTAFYLCASSTPLTGVTEAFFGQGTRLTVV.

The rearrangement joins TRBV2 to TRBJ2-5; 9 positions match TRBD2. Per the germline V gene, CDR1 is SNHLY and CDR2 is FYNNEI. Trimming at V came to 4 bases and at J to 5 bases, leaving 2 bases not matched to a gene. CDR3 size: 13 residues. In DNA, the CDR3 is TGTGCCAGCAGTGCCACTAGCGGGGAGACCCAGTACTTC. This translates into CASSATSGETQYF.

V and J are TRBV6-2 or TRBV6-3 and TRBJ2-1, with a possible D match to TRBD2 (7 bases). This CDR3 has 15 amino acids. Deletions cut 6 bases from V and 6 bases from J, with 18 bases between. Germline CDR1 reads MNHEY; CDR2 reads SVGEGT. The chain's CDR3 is CASSPLAGAFNEQFF. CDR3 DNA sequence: TGTGCCAGCAGCCCCCTGGCGGGGGCCTTCAATGAGCAGTTCTTC.

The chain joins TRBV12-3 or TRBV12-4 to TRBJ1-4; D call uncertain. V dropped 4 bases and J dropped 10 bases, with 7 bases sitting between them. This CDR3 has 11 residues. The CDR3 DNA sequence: TGTGCCAGCAGTTCGAGCGGAAAACTGTTTTTT. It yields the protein CASSSSGKLFF.

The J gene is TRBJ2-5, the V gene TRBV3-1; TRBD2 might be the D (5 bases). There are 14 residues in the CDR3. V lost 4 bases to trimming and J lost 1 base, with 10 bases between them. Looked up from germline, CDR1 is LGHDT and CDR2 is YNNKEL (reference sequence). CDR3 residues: CASSPLGSQETQYF. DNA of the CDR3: TGTGCCAGCAGCCCCTTAGGGAGCCAAGAGACCCAGTACTTC.

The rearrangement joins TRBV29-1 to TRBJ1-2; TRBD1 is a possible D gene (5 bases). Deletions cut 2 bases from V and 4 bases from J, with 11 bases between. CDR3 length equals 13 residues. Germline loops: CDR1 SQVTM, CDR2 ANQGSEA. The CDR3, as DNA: TGCAGCGTTGAAATCGGGGCGGGCTATGGCTACACCTTC. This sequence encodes CSVEIGAGYGYTF.

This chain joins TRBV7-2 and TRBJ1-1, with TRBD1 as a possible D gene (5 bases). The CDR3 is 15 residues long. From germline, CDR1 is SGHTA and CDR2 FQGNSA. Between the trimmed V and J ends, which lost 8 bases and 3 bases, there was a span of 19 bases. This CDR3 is CASRRGDSRDTEAFF. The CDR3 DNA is TGTGCCAGCCGCCGAGGGGATTCCAGGGACACTGAAGCTTTCTTT.

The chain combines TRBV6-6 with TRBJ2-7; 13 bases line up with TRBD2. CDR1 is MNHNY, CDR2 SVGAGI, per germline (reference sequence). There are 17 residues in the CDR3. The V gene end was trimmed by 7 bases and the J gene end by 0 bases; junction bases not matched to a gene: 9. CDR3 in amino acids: CASTAGTSGARSYEQYF. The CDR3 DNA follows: TGTGCCAGCACCGCCGGGACTAGCGGGGCCCGCTCCTACGAGCAGTACTTC.

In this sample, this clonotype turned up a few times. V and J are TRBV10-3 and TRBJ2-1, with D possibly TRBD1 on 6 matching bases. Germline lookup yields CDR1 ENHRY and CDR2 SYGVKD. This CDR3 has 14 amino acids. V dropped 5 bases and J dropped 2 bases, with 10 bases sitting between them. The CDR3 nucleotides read TGTGCCATCAGTAGGACAGCTACCTACAATGAGCAGTTCTTC. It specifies CAISRTATYNEQFF.

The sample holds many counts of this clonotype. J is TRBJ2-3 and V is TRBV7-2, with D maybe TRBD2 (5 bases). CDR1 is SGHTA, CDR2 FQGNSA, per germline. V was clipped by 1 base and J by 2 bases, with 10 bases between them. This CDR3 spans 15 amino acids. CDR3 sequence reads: CASSLGGGLTDTQYF. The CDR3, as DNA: TGTGCCAGCAGCTTAGGAGGCGGGCTCACAGATACGCAGTATTTT.

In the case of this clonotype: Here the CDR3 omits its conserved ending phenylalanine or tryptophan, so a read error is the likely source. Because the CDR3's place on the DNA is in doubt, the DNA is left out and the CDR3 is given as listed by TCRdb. The CDR3 sequence is CASSRTSGGHYKEQGG. The rearrangement links TRBV5-1 to TRBJ2-1; the D call of TRBD2 is as the table states it, not checked on the DNA. The CDR3 comprises 16 residues, both ends counted. Germline V gene sequence: CDR1 SGHRS, CDR2 YFSETQ.

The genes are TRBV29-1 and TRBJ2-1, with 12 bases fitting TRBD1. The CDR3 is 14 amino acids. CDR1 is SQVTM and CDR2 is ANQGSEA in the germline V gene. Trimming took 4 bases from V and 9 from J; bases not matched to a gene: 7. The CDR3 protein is CSVVAGTGGAEQFF. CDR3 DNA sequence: TGCAGCGTTGTTGCCGGGACAGGGGGCGCTGAGCAGTTCTTC.

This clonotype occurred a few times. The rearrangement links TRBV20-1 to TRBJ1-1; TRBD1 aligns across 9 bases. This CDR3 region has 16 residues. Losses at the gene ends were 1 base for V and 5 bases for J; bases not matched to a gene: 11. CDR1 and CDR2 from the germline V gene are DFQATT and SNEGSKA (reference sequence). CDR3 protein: CSARGMIGTGRTEAFF. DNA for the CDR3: TGCAGTGCTAGAGGAATGATTGGGACAGGGAGGACTGAAGCTTTCTTT.

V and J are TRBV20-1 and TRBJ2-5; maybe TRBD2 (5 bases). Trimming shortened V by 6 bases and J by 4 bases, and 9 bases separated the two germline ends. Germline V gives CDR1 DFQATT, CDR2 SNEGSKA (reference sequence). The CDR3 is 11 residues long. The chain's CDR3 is CSAAGRETQYF. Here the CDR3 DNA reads TGCAGTGCCGCGGGCCGAGAGACCCAGTACTTC.